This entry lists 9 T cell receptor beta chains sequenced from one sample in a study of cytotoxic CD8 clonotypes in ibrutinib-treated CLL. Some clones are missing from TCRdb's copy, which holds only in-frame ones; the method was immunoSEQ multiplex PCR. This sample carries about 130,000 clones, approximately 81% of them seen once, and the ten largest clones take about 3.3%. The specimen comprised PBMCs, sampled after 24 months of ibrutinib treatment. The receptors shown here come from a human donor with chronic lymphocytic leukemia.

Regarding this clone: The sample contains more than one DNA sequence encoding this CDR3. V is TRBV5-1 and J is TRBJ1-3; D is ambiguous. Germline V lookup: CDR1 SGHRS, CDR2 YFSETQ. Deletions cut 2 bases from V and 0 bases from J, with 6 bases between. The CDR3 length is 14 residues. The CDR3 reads CASSLTVSGNTIYF. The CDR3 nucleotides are TGCGCCAGCAGCTTAACAGTCTCTGGAAACACCATATATTTT.

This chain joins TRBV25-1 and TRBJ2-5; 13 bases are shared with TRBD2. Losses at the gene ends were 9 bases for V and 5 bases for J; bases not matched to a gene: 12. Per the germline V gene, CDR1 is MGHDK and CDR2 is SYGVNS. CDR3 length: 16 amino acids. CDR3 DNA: TGTGCCAGACCGGGACTAGCGGGGTCTTGTTCGGAGACCCAGTACTTC. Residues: CARPGLAGSCSETQYF.

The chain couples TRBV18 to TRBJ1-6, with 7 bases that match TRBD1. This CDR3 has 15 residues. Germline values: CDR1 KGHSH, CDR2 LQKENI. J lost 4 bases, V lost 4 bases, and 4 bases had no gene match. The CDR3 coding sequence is TGTGCCAGCTCACTACAGGGGAATTATAATTCACCCCTCCACTTT. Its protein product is CASSLQGNYNSPLHF.

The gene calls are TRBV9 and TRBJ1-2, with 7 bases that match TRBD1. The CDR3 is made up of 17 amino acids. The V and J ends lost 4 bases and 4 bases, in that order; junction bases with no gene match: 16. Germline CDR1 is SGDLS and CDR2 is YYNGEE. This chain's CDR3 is CASSTRQGGGFGYGYTF. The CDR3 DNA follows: TGTGCCAGCAGCACCCGACAGGGCGGGGGGTTCGGCTATGGCTACACCTTC.

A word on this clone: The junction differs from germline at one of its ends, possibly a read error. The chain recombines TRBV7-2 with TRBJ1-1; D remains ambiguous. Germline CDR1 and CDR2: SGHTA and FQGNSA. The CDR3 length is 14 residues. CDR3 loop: CASSLAAVKTEAFF. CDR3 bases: TGTGCCAGCAGCCTAGCAGCAGTTAAAACTGAAGCTTTCTTT.

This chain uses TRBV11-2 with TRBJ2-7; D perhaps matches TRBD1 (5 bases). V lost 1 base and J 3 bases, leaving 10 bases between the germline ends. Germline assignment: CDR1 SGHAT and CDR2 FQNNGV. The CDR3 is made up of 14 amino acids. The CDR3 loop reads CASSLGMTVYEQYF. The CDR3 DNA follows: TGTGCCAGCAGCTTAGGAATGACAGTCTACGAGCAGTACTTC.

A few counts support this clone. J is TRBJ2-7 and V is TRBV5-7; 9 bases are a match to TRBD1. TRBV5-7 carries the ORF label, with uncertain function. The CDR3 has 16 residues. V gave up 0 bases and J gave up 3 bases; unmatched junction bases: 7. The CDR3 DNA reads TGTGCCAGCAGCTTGGGACCGGGACAGGGAGTCTACGAGCAGTACTTC. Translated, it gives CASSLGPGQGVYEQYF.

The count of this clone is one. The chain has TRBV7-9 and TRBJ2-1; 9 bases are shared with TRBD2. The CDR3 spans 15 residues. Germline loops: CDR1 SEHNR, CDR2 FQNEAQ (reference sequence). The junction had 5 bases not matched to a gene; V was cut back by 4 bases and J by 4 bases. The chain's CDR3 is CASSSLAGAYNEQFF. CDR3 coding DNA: TGTGCCAGCAGCTCATTAGCGGGAGCTTACAATGAGCAGTTCTTC.

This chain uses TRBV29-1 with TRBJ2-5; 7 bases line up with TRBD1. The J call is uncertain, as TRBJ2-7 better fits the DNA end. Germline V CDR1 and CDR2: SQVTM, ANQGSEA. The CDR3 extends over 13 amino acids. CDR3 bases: TGCAGCGTTGAGGCAGGGGGTTCCTACGAGCAGTACTTC. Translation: CSVEAGGSYEQYF.